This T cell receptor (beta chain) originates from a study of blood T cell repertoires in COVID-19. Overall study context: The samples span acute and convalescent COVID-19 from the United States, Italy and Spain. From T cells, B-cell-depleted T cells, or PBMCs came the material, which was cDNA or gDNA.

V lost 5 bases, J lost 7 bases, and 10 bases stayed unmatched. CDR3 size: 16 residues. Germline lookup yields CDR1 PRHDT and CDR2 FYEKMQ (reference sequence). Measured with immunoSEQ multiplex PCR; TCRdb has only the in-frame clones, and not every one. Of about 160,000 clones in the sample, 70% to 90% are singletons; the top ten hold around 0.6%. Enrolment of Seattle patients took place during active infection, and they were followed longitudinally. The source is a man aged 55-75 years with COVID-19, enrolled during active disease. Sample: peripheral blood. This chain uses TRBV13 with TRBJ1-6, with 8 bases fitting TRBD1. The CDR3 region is CASSLRTGRGNSPLHF. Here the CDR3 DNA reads TGTGCCAGCAGCCTGCGGACAGGGAGAGGAAATTCACCCCTCCACTTT.